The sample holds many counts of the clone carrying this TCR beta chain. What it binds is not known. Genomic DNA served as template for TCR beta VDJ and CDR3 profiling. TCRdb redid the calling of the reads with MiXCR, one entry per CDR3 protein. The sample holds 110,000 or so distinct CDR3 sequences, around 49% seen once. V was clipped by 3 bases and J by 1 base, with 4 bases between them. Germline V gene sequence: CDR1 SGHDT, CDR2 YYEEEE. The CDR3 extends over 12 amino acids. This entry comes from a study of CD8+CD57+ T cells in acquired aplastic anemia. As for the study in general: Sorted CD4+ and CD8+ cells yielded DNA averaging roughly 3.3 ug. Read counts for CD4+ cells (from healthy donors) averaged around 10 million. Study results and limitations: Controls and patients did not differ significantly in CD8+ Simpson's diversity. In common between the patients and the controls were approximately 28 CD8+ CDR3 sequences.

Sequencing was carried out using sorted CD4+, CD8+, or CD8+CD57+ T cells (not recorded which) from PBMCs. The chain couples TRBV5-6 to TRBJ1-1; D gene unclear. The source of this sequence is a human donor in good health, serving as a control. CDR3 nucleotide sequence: TGTGCCAGCAGCTACGGGAACACTGAAGCTTTCTTT. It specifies CASSYGNTEAFF.